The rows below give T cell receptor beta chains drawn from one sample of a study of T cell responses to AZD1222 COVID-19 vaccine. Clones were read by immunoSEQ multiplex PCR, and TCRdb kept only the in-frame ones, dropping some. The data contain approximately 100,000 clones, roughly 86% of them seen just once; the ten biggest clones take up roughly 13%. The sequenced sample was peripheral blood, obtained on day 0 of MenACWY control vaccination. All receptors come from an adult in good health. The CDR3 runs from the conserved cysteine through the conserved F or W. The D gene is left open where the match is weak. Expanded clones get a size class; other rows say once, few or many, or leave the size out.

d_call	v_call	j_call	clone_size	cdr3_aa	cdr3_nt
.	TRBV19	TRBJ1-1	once	CASSTRIVANTEAFF	TGTGCCAGTAGTACCAGGATAGTTGCGAACACTGAAGCTTTCTTT
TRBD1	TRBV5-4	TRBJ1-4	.	CASSAGQGRDEKLFF	TGTGCCAGCAGCGCGGGACAGGGTAGAGATGAAAAACTGTTTTTT
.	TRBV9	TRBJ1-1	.	CASSGRHGGTEAFF	TGTGCCAGCAGCGGAAGACATGGGGGCACTGAAGCTTTCTTT
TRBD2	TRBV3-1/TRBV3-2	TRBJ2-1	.	CASSHESSGYYNEQFF	TGTGCCAGCAGCCATGAATCTAGCGGCTATTACAATGAGCAGTTCTTC
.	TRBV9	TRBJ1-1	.	CASSVTPGGVNTEAFF	TGTGCCAGCAGCGTCACGCCGGGAGGGGTGAACACTGAAGCTTTCTTT
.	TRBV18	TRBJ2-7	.	CASSWDIQTYEQYF	TGTGCCAGCTCATGGGACATCCAGACCTACGAGCAGTACTTC
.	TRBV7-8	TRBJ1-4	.	CASSLGPGIRQKLFF	TGTGCCAGCAGCTTAGGCCCCGGTATCCGACAAAAACTGTTTTTT
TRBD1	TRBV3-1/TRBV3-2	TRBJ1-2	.	CASSQPDRGLGYTF	TGTGCCAGCAGCCAACCCGACAGGGGGCTTGGCTACACCTTC
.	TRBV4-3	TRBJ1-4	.	CASSQDFRSETNEKLFF	TGCGCCAGCAGCCAAGATTTCAGATCTGAGACTAATGAAAAACTGTTTTTT
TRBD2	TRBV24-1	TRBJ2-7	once	CATMGLAGVGTYEQYF	TGTGCCACCATGGGGCTAGCGGGAGTCGGAACCTACGAGCAGTACTTC
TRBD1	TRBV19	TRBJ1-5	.	CASSMSGGSQPQHF	TGTGCCAGTAGTATGTCAGGGGGCAGTCAGCCCCAGCATTTT
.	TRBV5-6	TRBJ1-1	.	CASSVGWNTEAFF	TGTGCCAGCAGCGTGGGGTGGAACACTGAAGCTTTCTTT
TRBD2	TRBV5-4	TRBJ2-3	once	CASSRPSGARADTQYF	TGTGCCAGCAGCCGCCCTAGCGGGGCCCGGGCAGATACGCAGTATTTT
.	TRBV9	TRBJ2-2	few	CASSAKSLTGELFF	TGTGCCAGCAGCGCAAAATCCCTGACCGGGGAGCTGTTTTTT
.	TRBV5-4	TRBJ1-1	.	CASSLTGMNTEAFF	TGTGCCAGCAGCTTAACAGGGATGAACACTGAAGCTTTCTTT
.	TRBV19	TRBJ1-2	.	CASSVLRERGYTF	TGTGCCAGTAGCGTACTCAGGGAGCGAGGCTACACCTTC
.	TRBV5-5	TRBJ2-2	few	CASSRNTGELFF	TGTGCCAGCAGCCGAAACACCGGGGAGCTGTTTTTT
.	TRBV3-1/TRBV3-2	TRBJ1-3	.	CASSQDLENTIYF	TGTGCCAGCAGCCAAGATCTCGAAAACACCATATATTTT
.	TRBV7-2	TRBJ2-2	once	CASSLSLTNANTGELFF	TGTGCCAGCAGCTTGAGCTTGACAAACGCGAACACCGGGGAGCTGTTTTTT
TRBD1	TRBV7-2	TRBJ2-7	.	CASSTRQGSYEQYF	TGTGCCAGCAGCACACGACAGGGGTCCTACGAGCAGTACTTC
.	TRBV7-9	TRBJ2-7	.	CASSPGWGGYEQYF	TGTGCCAGCAGCCCAGGGTGGGGTGGCTACGAGCAGTACTTC
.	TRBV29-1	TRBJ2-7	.	CSVEDEGQSYEQYF	TGCAGCGTTGAAGATGAAGGACAGTCCTACGAGCAGTACTTC
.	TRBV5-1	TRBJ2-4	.	CASSLGLGAGVQYF	TGCGCCAGCAGCTTGGGACTCGGGGCGGGTGTTCAGTACTTC